Following are 19 T cell receptor beta chains from one sample sequenced in a study of T cell responses to AZD1222 COVID-19 vaccine. TCRdb's table, derived via immunoSEQ multiplex PCR, lists solely in-frame clones and lacks some. The repertoire holds under 200,000 clones, 88% seen once, with more than 5.5% in the top ten. Material: peripheral blood, obtained on day 0 of AZD1222 vaccination. These TCRs come from an adult in good health.

J is TRBJ1-5 and V is TRBV6-5; possible D gene TRBD1, 6 bases. CDR3 size: 16 residues. V lost 4 bases and J 4 bases, leaving 17 bases between the germline ends. CDR1 is MNHEY, CDR2 SVGAGI, per germline. CDR3 loop: CASSSVGGLRNQPQHF. For the CDR3, the DNA is TGTGCCAGCAGTTCCGTAGGGGGTCTGCGGAATCAGCCCCAGCATTTT.

The chain carries TRBV7-9 and TRBJ1-5, with no clear D. This CDR3 has 12 residues. Per the germline V gene, CDR1 is SEHNR and CDR2 is FQNEAQ (reference sequence). Trimming pared 1 base from V and 6 bases from J, leaving 4 bases between. The CDR3 DNA reads TGTGCCAGCAGCTTAGGGTTTCAGCCCCAGCATTTT. Protein product: CASSLGFQPQHF.

This clone was picked up a small number of times. V is TRBV10-3 and J is TRBJ1-2; possible D gene TRBD1, 6 bases. Germline CDR1 ENHRY, CDR2 SYGVKD. There are 15 residues in the CDR3. Between the trimmed V and J ends, which lost 3 bases and 6 bases, there was a span of 17 bases. The CDR3 reads CAISEPGQPRNGYTF. Here the CDR3 DNA reads TGTGCCATCAGTGAACCAGGACAGCCGCGGAATGGCTACACCTTC.

V gene TRBV7-2 combines with J gene TRBJ2-7; 9 bases fit TRBD2. CDR1 is SGHTA, CDR2 FQGNSA, per germline. This CDR3 comprises 16 residues. The J segment lost 0 bases and the V segment lost 5 bases, leaving 8 bases of the junction unmatched. The CDR3 DNA reads TGTGCCAGCAGCGAAGGGACTAGCCCAAGCTCCTACGAGCAGTACTTC. It translates to CASSEGTSPSSYEQYF.

In this sample, this clone turned up a few times. V is TRBV6-5 and J is TRBJ1-1; no firm D call. The germline CDR1 and CDR2 sequences are MNHEY and SVGAGI. The CDR3 runs 13 residues. The V end lost 1 base, the J end lost 4 bases, and 7 bases lay between the germline ends. CDR3 loop: CASSYYSGTEAFF. As DNA, the CDR3 is TGTGCCAGCAGTTACTATTCAGGCACTGAAGCTTTCTTT.

This clone has just one count. The chain has TRBV11-3 and TRBJ2-1; 11 bases are a match to TRBD2. The V segment lost 1 base and the J segment 1 base; nucleotides outside the gene matches: 0. Germline V lookup: CDR1 SGHNT, CDR2 YENEEA. This CDR3 has 16 amino acids. CDR3 sequence (DNA): TGTGCCAGCAGCTTAGGGACTAGCGGGTCCTACAATGAGCAGTTCTTC. Translation: CASSLGTSGSYNEQFF.

This rearrangement joins TRBV6-2 or TRBV6-3 to TRBJ2-7; D is unclear. V dropped 6 bases and J dropped 3 bases, with 15 bases sitting between them. Per germline, CDR1 MNHEY and CDR2 SVGEGT. This CDR3 is built from 14 residues. CDR3 DNA: TGTGCCAGCAGCTCCCCTTGGAACTTCTACGAGCAGTACTTC. This translates into CASSSPWNFYEQYF.

Only one count was recorded for this clone. The chain links TRBV19 to TRBJ1-2, with D unclear. The CDR3 spans 13 residues. In germline, CDR1 is LNHDA, CDR2 SQIVND (reference sequence). Trimming removed 3 bases from V and 5 bases from J, with 10 bases in between. In DNA, the CDR3 is TGTGCCAGTAGTATCGACGACTTTTATGGCTACACCTTC. This encodes CASSIDDFYGYTF.

The chain uses TRBV30 and TRBJ1-1; no firm D call. Germline V lookup: CDR1 GTSNPN, CDR2 SVGIG (reference sequence). The CDR3 loop spans 14 amino acids. Trimming took off 3 bases at V and 5 bases at J, with 16 bases between the two ends. CDR3 in amino acids: CAWRVAGRPTEAFF. The DNA of the CDR3 is TGTGCCTGGAGAGTGGCGGGCAGGCCAACTGAAGCTTTCTTT.

This clone was found once. This rearrangement joins TRBV28 to TRBJ2-7, with 9 bases lining up with TRBD1. CDR3 length: 15 amino acids. Germline V gene lookup returns CDR1 MDHEN and CDR2 SYDVKM. Trimming at V came to 2 bases and at J to 0 bases, leaving 2 bases not matched to a gene. The CDR3 DNA is TGTGCCAGCAGTTTAGGACAGGGGAGCTCCTACGAGCAGTACTTC. It codes for CASSLGQGSSYEQYF.

V usage is TRBV25-1 and J usage is TRBJ2-7; D is perhaps TRBD1 or TRBD2 (6 bases each). Per germline, CDR1 MGHDK and CDR2 SYGVNS. This CDR3 spans 14 amino acids. Trimming cost V 3 bases and J 5 bases, with 14 bases left between them. Here the CDR3 reads CASSERGAQNEQYF. The CDR3, as DNA: TGTGCCAGCAGTGAGAGGGGGGCGCAGAACGAGCAGTACTTC.

About this clone: One junction end does not reproduce the germline sequence, and a read error may be involved. This chain joins TRBV30 and TRBJ2-1, with 9 positions matching TRBD2. The CDR3 extends over 13 amino acids. From germline, CDR1 is GTSNPN and CDR2 SVGIG (reference sequence). CDR3 bases: TGTGCCTGGAGTGTATTTTCGACGGGACTAGCAGTCTTC. It encodes CAWSVFSTGLAVF.

This chain connects TRBV3-1 (or the pseudogene TRBV3-2) to TRBJ2-7, with D unclear. Germline loops: CDR1 LGHDT, CDR2 YNNKEL (reference sequence). This CDR3 has 13 residues. V lost 1 base and J 0 bases, leaving 4 bases between the germline ends. CDR3 amino acids: CASSQGISYEQYF. The CDR3 DNA sequence: TGTGCCAGCAGCCAAGGAATCTCCTACGAGCAGTACTTC.

J is TRBJ1-6 and V is TRBV6-2 or TRBV6-3; D gene unclear. CDR1 and CDR2 (germline): MNHEY, SVGEGT. This CDR3 is built from 13 residues. V lost 3 bases and J lost 10, with 10 bases in between. CDR3 nucleotides: TGTGCCAGCAGTTATTTAACAGAATCACCCCTCCACTTT. Protein: CASSYLTESPLHF.

This rearrangement joins TRBV27 to TRBJ1-3, with a weak D call TRBD1 (6 bases). Germline CDR1 is MNHEY and CDR2 is SMNVEV (reference sequence). The CDR3 is 15 amino acids. Trimming shortened V by 0 bases and J by 3 bases, and 9 bases separated the two germline ends. The CDR3 sequence: CASSLSGTYGNTIYF. In DNA form, the CDR3 reads TGTGCCAGCAGTTTATCCGGGACATATGGAAACACCATATATTTT.

This chain links TRBV18 with TRBJ1-1, with D uncertain. The CDR3 runs to 14 residues. Trimming took 6 bases from V and 5 from J, leaving 16 bases between them. Germline CDR1 and CDR2: KGHSH and LQKENI. This CDR3 is CASSDEEGYTEAFF. DNA for the CDR3: TGTGCCAGCTCCGATGAAGAGGGATATACTGAAGCTTTCTTT.

The count of this clone is one. The rearrangement links TRBV28 to TRBJ2-4; 12 bases fit TRBD1. The CDR3 sequence is 17 residues long. V lost 5 bases and J lost 2; bases outside the gene matches: 7. The V gene's germline CDR1 is MDHEN and CDR2 SYDVKM. The CDR3 nucleotides read TGTGCCAGCAGTCTCCCGGGACAGGGGGCGACCAAAAACATTCAGTACTTC. Encoded protein: CASSLPGQGATKNIQYF.

The chain joins TRBV3-1 (or the pseudogene TRBV3-2) to TRBJ1-1; D is uncertain. Trimming took off 1 base at V and 4 bases at J, with 19 bases between the two ends. CDR1 LGHDT and CDR2 YNNKEL come from the germline V gene (reference sequence). This CDR3 has 17 amino acids. CDR3 amino acids: CASSQVPLLPWGTEAFF. CDR3 DNA: TGTGCCAGCAGCCAAGTCCCGCTACTCCCATGGGGCACTGAAGCTTTCTTT.

This chain connects TRBV4-1 to TRBJ1-2; D is unclear. Trimming pared 0 bases from V and 3 bases from J, leaving 5 bases between. This CDR3 spans 13 amino acids. Germline CDR1 is MGHRA and CDR2 is YSYEKL. The CDR3 DNA sequence: TGCGCCAGCAGCCAAGAAACGCACTATGGCTACACCTTC. Protein: CASSQETHYGYTF.